The T cell receptor (beta chain) described here comes from a study of STAT5B mutations in CD4+ large granular lymphocyte leukemia. Generated by immunoSEQ multiplex PCR, the TCRdb table keeps only in-frame clones and is missing some. Of some 40,000 clones in the sample, roughly 81% were seen once. The V gene end was trimmed by 2 bases and the J gene end by 9 bases; junction bases not matched to a gene: 11. CDR3 length equals 15 residues. Per germline, CDR1 ENHRY and CDR2 SYGVKD. General study results and limits: 8/27 top patient clones versus 2/35 control clones were TRBV06-family. Patient CD4-sorted repertoires stayed more clonal than healthy ones after leukemic-clone removal.

As for this clone: The antigen is unknown.

The specimen sequenced was CD4+ T cells from blood buffy coats. The TCR comes from a human donor in good health. The chain uses TRBV10-3 and TRBJ2-7, with 9 bases fitting TRBD1. The CDR3 sequence: CAISEPRDRAMGQYF. Here the CDR3 DNA reads TGTGCCATCAGTGAGCCCCGGGACAGGGCAATGGGGCAGTACTTC.